The present TCR beta chain was sequenced within a study of CD8 T cells in ankylosing spondylitis. This clonotype was recorded at least ten times. Using its own MiXCR run on the 5' RACE reads, TCRdb lists one record per CDR3 protein. The sample lists some 52,000 distinct CDR3 sequences, 6% to 7.5% occurring once. This CDR3 has 16 amino acids. J was trimmed by 1 base and V by 0 bases; bases with no gene match: 1. Germline CDR1 and CDR2: LNHNV and YYDKDF (reference sequence). The source is a female donor with ankylosing spondylitis or in good health (not recorded which). V gene TRBV15 combines with J gene TRBJ2-1; 9 bases agree with TRBD1. The source material was blood, either unsorted or a sorted T cell fraction (not recorded which). The CDR3 sequence: CATSREGTGSYNEQFF. The DNA for the CDR3 is TGTGCCACCAGCAGAGAAGGGACAGGGTCCTACAATGAGCAGTTCTTC.